By its share, the clone carrying this T cell receptor beta chain is medium-sized. Antigen specificity is unknown. With the library built for alpha chains, this beta chain is off target and its frequency is not meaningful. This CDR3 is built from 15 residues. Trimming removed 3 bases from V and 1 base from J; junction bases left unmatched: 7. Looked up from germline, CDR1 is DFQATT and CDR2 is SNEGSKA (reference sequence). These data originate in a study of spatial heterogeneity in lung cancer. Study in general: The library had UMIs, and each TCR and UMI pair averaged more than ten raw reads.

Regarding time point: sample taken at primary tumor resection. The donors, 72 patients with untreated early-stage non-small cell lung cancer, provided the samples. The sequenced material consisted of unsorted whole RNA from tumor, nontumor lung or frozen PBMC. Points from the study as a whole: Mutation tallies in tumors tracked expanded intratumoral alpha and beta TCR counts. For tumor T cells, estimated coverage reached only 6% to 7% (alpha) and about 12% (beta).

Each CDR3 protein is one row after TCRdb ran MiXCR on the 5' RACE reads. The sample carries 6,000 to 8,500 distinct CDR3 sequences, roughly 14% recorded once. This specimen was lung tumor tissue, taken at surgery. J is TRBJ2-5 and V is TRBV20-1, with 8 bases lining up with TRBD1. This TCR derives from a male donor with early-stage non-small cell lung cancer. The CDR3 loop is CSASPGTGLQETQYF. DNA of the CDR3: TGCAGTGCTAGCCCCGGGACAGGACTCCAAGAGACCCAGTACTTC.